Following are 27 T cell receptor beta chains from one sample sequenced in a study of shared clonotypes between healthy human individuals (TCRdb year 2020). Library generation was performed with the immunoSEQ multiplex PCR assay. Here the immuneACCESS table is served through TCRdb, limited to in-frame sequences with V and J called. Missing clones are a known gap in these copies; in checked studies unresolved V genes cover under half, and the rest lacks a known reason. The sample table contains 1.6 million or so clones; only one count was recorded for approximately 96% of them. Jointly, the top ten make up over 1% of the sample. The specimen was naive CD4+ T cells sorted from blood. Read against the paper, the sample's cell subset or site label means: CD45RA+ positively selected. The receptor source for this set is a man aged 30 to 45 in good health.

This chain uses TRBV23-1 with TRBJ2-3; possibly TRBD1 for D (5 bases). TRBV23-1 is noted as an ORF with a role that remains uncertain. The CDR3 runs to 13 residues. V lost 0 bases, J lost 6 bases, and 7 bases lay in between. CDR3 protein: CASSQSRVDTQYF. CDR3 sequence (DNA): TGCGCCAGCAGTCAATCCAGGGTTGATACGCAGTATTTT.

The rearrangement joins TRBV18 to TRBJ1-1; 12 bases agree with TRBD1. The V and J ends lost 0 bases and 5 bases, in that order; junction bases with no gene match: 4. The CDR3 runs 16 residues. In germline, CDR1 is KGHSH, CDR2 LQKENI. CDR3 nucleotide sequence: TGTGCCAGCTCACCACCGGGACAGGGGGCTGAAACTGAAGCTTTCTTT. The encoded protein is CASSPPGQGAETEAFF.

J is TRBJ1-5 and V is TRBV19; 10 positions match TRBD1. The length of the CDR3 is 15 residues. J was trimmed by 1 base and V by 7 bases; bases with no gene match: 4. From germline, CDR1 is LNHDA and CDR2 SQIVND (reference sequence). The CDR3 here is CASTTGQGSNQPQHF. Here the CDR3 DNA reads TGTGCCAGTACCACGGGACAGGGGAGCAATCAGCCCCAGCATTTT.

The chain recombines TRBV18 with TRBJ2-3, with 8 bases aligning to TRBD2. Germline CDR1 and CDR2: KGHSH and LQKENI. After removal of 2 bases from V and 2 bases from J, the junction contained 6 bases not matched to a gene. The CDR3 length is 16 residues. The CDR3 here is CASSPAEREITDTQYF. The CDR3 nucleotides are TGTGCCAGCTCACCAGCAGAGCGGGAGATCACAGATACGCAGTATTTT.

CDR3 amino acids: CASSPRTSGSGDEQFF. Written as DNA, the CDR3 is TGTGCCAGCTCACCACGGACTAGCGGGAGCGGCGATGAGCAGTTCTTC. The chain uses TRBV18 and TRBJ2-1; TRBD2 matches at 13 bases. There are 16 residues in the CDR3. CDR1 and CDR2 from the germline V gene are KGHSH and LQKENI. The junction had 5 bases not matched to a gene; V was cut back by 1 base and J by 8 bases.

The chain has TRBV30 and TRBJ1-4; no firm D call. CDR1 and CDR2 from the germline V gene are GTSNPN and SVGIG (reference sequence). This CDR3 spans 18 amino acids. Trimming removed 4 bases from V and 4 bases from J, with 25 bases in between. CDR3 sequence (DNA): TGTGCCTGGACCCCCGGTTGGGCGGGAATCTATGATAATGAAAAACTGTTTTTT. Protein product: CAWTPGWAGIYDNEKLFF.

The chain links TRBV5-1 to TRBJ1-2; D remains ambiguous. In germline, CDR1 is SGHRS, CDR2 YFSETQ. The CDR3 length is 18 residues. The V end was cut by 2 bases, the J end by 5 bases, with 25 bases between. CDR3 region: CASSFGFGGTSRLYGYTF. The CDR3 nucleotides read TGCGCCAGCAGCTTCGGGTTTGGCGGAACCTCGAGACTGTATGGCTACACCTTC. Full variable domain (rest looked up from reference TRBV5-1 and TRBJ1-2): KAGVTQTPRYLIKTRGQQVTLSCSPISGHRSVSWYQQTPGQGLQFLFEYFSETQRNKGNFPGRFSGRQFSNSRSEMNVSTLELGDSALYLCASSFGFGGTSRLYGYTFGSGTRLTVV.

This chain connects TRBV5-5 to TRBJ2-1; possible D gene TRBD2, 5 bases. The V gene's germline CDR1 is SGHKS and CDR2 YYEKEE (reference sequence). The V and J ends lost 0 bases and 6 bases respectively, with 16 bases between them. The CDR3 spans 16 residues. This chain's CDR3 is CASSLDRARRGNEQFF. The CDR3 DNA reads TGTGCCAGCAGCTTGGATCGGGCTCGACGGGGCAATGAGCAGTTCTTC.

This chain connects TRBV11-2 to TRBJ1-1; maybe TRBD1 (5 bases). The length of the CDR3 is 14 residues. Germline assignment: CDR1 SGHAT and CDR2 FQNNGV. Trimming shortened V by 3 bases and J by 2 bases, and 10 bases separated the two germline ends. CDR3 amino acids: CASSFGAFNTEAFF. The CDR3 DNA follows: TGTGCCAGCAGCTTTGGGGCTTTTAACACTGAAGCTTTCTTT.

This clone was picked up one time. CDR3 DNA: TGTGCCAGCAGCTTAAGTCCGGGAGGCAGGGCCTACGAGCAGTACTTC. It specifies CASSLSPGGRAYEQYF. J is TRBJ2-7 and V is TRBV7-3; 7 positions match TRBD2. The germline CDR1 and CDR2 sequences are SGHTA and FQGTGA. Trimming at V came to 1 base and at J to 2 bases, leaving 8 bases not matched to a gene. The CDR3 totals 16 residues.

The chain carries TRBV5-1 and TRBJ2-2; 9 bases agree with TRBD2. The germline V gene has CDR1 SGHRS and CDR2 YFSETQ. This CDR3 has 16 amino acids. Losses at the gene ends were 7 bases for V and 6 bases for J; bases not matched to a gene: 13. The CDR3 nucleotides read TGCGCCAGCGGCCAACCTAGCGGGATAAGAGCCGGGGAGCTGTTTTTT. Encoded protein: CASGQPSGIRAGELFF.

In the case of this clone: This sample also contains other DNA sequences that code for the same CDR3. The chain carries TRBV7-9 and TRBJ2-1; 15 bases are shared with TRBD2. V shed 2 bases, J shed 7 bases, and the junction held 3 bases outside the gene matches. The V gene's germline CDR1 is SEHNR and CDR2 FQNEAQ (reference sequence). The CDR3 covers 16 residues. CDR3 sequence reads: CASSLTGTSGRNEQFF. CDR3 DNA: TGTGCCAGCAGCTTAACCGGGACTAGCGGGAGGAATGAGCAGTTCTTC.

This chain uses TRBV27 with TRBJ2-3; 13 positions match TRBD2. The V gene end was trimmed by 7 bases and the J gene end by 3 bases; junction bases not matched to a gene: 4. The length of the CDR3 is 15 residues. In germline, CDR1 is MNHEY, CDR2 SMNVEV (reference sequence). The CDR3 here is CASIRLAGGTDTQYF. The CDR3 nucleotides are TGTGCCAGCATAAGACTAGCGGGAGGTACAGATACGCAGTATTTT.

V usage is TRBV2 and J usage is TRBJ1-1; D gene ambiguous. CDR1 is SNHLY, CDR2 FYNNEI, per germline. The V end lost 10 bases, the J end lost 1 base, and 13 bases lay between the germline ends. This CDR3 has 13 residues. The CDR3 here is CATGRTGNTEAFF. The CDR3 DNA is TGTGCCACCGGACGGACGGGGAACACTGAAGCTTTCTTT.

The chain has TRBV5-1 and TRBJ1-4; D not resolved. This CDR3 has 18 residues. V lost 4 bases to trimming and J lost 4 bases, with 23 bases between them. CDR1 is SGHRS and CDR2 is YFSETQ in the germline V gene. CDR3 coding DNA: TGCGCCAGCAGCGGGAGAAGTGATCAACAGTCCTATAATGAAAAACTGTTTTTT. The encoded protein is CASSGRSDQQSYNEKLFF.

The rearrangement joins TRBV10-3 to TRBJ1-4; TRBD1 aligns across 7 bases. CDR1 and CDR2 from the germline V gene are ENHRY and SYGVKD. This CDR3 contains 15 residues. After removal of 6 bases from V and 0 bases from J, the junction contained 4 bases not matched to a gene. CDR3 coding DNA: TGTGCCATCAGGACAGGGACTGCAACTAATGAAAAACTGTTTTTT. Protein: CAIRTGTATNEKLFF.

The chain carries TRBV28 and TRBJ2-5; D is unresolved. Trimming pared 5 bases from V and 5 bases from J, leaving 18 bases between. Looked up from germline, CDR1 is MDHEN and CDR2 is SYDVKM. The CDR3 loop spans 15 amino acids. CDR3 DNA: TGTGCCAGCAGTACCAACTTAGAATTGGTGGAGACCCAGTACTTC. It specifies CASSTNLELVETQYF.

The chain links TRBV7-6 to TRBJ2-7; possibly TRBD2 for D (6 bases). The V gene's germline CDR1 is SGHVS and CDR2 FNYEAQ. The ends were cut back, 5 bases at V and 0 bases at J, with 11 bases in the middle. This CDR3 is 14 amino acids long. This CDR3 is CASSLRRGSYEQYF. The CDR3 nucleotides are TGTGCCAGCAGCCTCCGGCGGGGCTCCTACGAGCAGTACTTC.

CDR3 sequence (DNA): TGCGCCAGCAGTCAGAGTCCGTATAGTTCGGTACTTATCGATGAGCAGTTCTTC. This codes for CASSQSPYSSVLIDEQFF. J is TRBJ2-1 and V is TRBV23-1; no reliable D call. TRBV23-1 is known as an ORF, though its function is uncertain. This CDR3 is 18 amino acids long. V lost 3 bases to trimming and J lost 8 bases, with 26 bases between them.

J is TRBJ1-5 and V is TRBV6-4; D ambiguous. Germline loops: CDR1 MRHNA, CDR2 SNTAGT. V lost 3 bases to trimming and J lost 0 bases, with 6 bases between them. The CDR3 runs 14 residues. The CDR3 loop reads CASSEMASNQPQHF. In nucleotides, the CDR3 is TGTGCCAGCAGTGAAATGGCTAGCAATCAGCCCCAGCATTTT.

This sequence joins TRBV5-1 and TRBJ2-3, with D possibly being TRBD2 (6 bases). Between the trimmed V and J ends, which lost 0 bases and 3 bases, there was a span of 8 bases. The CDR3 has 14 amino acids. Looked up from germline, CDR1 is SGHRS and CDR2 is YFSETQ. The CDR3 DNA follows: TGCGCCAGCAGCTTGGATGGAGGGACAGATACGCAGTATTTT. It yields the protein CASSLDGGTDTQYF.

The CDR3 DNA follows: TGTGCCAGCAGCCAAGAGGACTTATACAATGAGCAGTTCTTC. This translates into CASSQEDLYNEQFF. The V and J genes are TRBV4-2 and TRBJ2-1; weak D call: TRBD2 (5 bases). V was cut by 0 bases and J by 4 bases, with 7 bases left in between. This CDR3 is 14 amino acids long. Per the germline V gene, CDR1 is LGHNA and CDR2 is YNFKEQ.

This chain joins TRBV9 and TRBJ2-7; possible D gene TRBD1, 6 bases. Trimming cost V 4 bases and J 4 bases, with 15 bases left between them. The CDR3 is 14 amino acids. CDR1 SGDLS and CDR2 YYNGEE come from the germline V gene. CDR3 amino acids: CASSLLGAGYEQYF. The CDR3 nucleotides are TGTGCCAGCAGCCTACTGGGGGCAGGATACGAGCAGTACTTC.

The chain uses TRBV5-1 and TRBJ2-2; D is undetermined. Per germline, CDR1 SGHRS and CDR2 YFSETQ. Trimming shortened V by 0 bases and J by 2 bases, and 11 bases separated the two germline ends. CDR3 size: 16 residues. The CDR3 DNA sequence: TGCGCCAGCAGCTTGGTAGGGTTGGGCAACACCGGGGAGCTGTTTTTT. Amino acid sequence: CASSLVGLGNTGELFF.

The chain combines TRBV14 with TRBJ2-2, with D possibly called TRBD1 or TRBD2 (5 bases each). Germline V gives CDR1 SGHDN, CDR2 FVKESK. This CDR3 region has 18 residues. The V end lost 1 base, the J end lost 0 bases, and 15 bases lay between the germline ends. The CDR3 DNA sequence: TGTGCCAGCAGCCAAGTGGCCGTTGGGACGGCGAACACCGGGGAGCTGTTTTTT. It specifies CASSQVAVGTANTGELFF.

Only a few counts were recorded for this clone. This chain connects TRBV6-5 to TRBJ1-1, with TRBD1 matching over 7 bases. From germline, CDR1 is MNHEY and CDR2 SVGAGI. CDR3 length equals 14 residues. V shed 5 bases and J 6 bases; nucleotides not matched to a gene: 9. CDR3 sequence (DNA): TGTGCCAGCAGTCCTACAGGGGTTTACGCTGAAGCTTTCTTT. Translating it yields CASSPTGVYAEAFF.

The chain couples TRBV27 to TRBJ1-5; 9 bases map to TRBD1. This CDR3 is built from 16 residues. In germline, CDR1 is MNHEY, CDR2 SMNVEV (reference sequence). V lost 0 bases to trimming and J lost 5 bases; unmatched junction nucleotides: 5. The CDR3 protein is CASSLSAYRGHQPQHF. DNA for the CDR3: TGTGCCAGCAGTTTATCGGCCTACAGGGGGCATCAGCCCCAGCATTTT.